The source of this T cell receptor (beta chain) is a study of cytomegalovirus exposure and HLA in healthy donors. Study observations and caveats: TCR beta sequences reportedly predicted the HLA-A and HLA-B alleles of most subjects accurately.

J was trimmed by 4 bases and V by 6 bases; bases with no gene match: 7. CDR3 size: 14 residues. The germline CDR1 and CDR2 sequences are SNHLY and FYNNEI. The study ran its PCR with 60 Vbeta and 13 Jbeta primers. Assay used: immunoSEQ multiplex PCR; TCRdb lists only in-frame clones, some missing. The table has 170,000 or so clones, around 72% seen once. This clone has only a few counts. Antigen unknown. The sample was PBMCs. The J gene is TRBJ1-2, the V gene TRBV2; 8 nucleotides match TRBD1. The TCR comes from a woman aged 50 to 60 in good health and CMV-seropositive. The CDR3 sequence is CASSADREVYGYTF. Written as DNA, the CDR3 is TGTGCCAGCAGCGCGGACAGGGAAGTCTATGGCTACACCTTC.